This T cell receptor (beta chain) was identified in a study of blood T cells in healthy people across ages (dated by TCRdb to about 2015). Describing the broader study: Template switching captured roughly one uniquely barcoded TCR beta cDNA molecule per two T cells in model experiments. To track age-related changes in TCR beta repertoire diversity, the study relied on deep sequencing normalized with unique cDNA molecular identifiers. Donors were grouped into four age groups: young (average 16 years), middle-aged (39), aged (about 59) and long-lived (over 80). To avoid experimental bias, donors of different ages were distributed randomly across sequencing lanes. Two additional independent replicas of 1 million unique cDNA reads from the same blood draw were analyzed for two donors (one aged 18 to 29 and one aged 80 or older). What the authors observed across the whole study: Because the CMV infection status of the donors was unknown, age-related changes in expanded clonotypes may potentially have been confounded. Because profiling used bulk unsorted PBMCs, naive and antigen-experienced compartments could not be compared conclusively. Total diversity estimates from one million sequenced T cells were considered lower bounds and underestimates. The long-lived group showed more naive CD4+ T cells, fewer expanded clones and increased TCR diversity than the aged group, suggesting age selection. The percentage of naive T cells measured by flow cytometry correlated strongly with observed TCR beta diversity. As age increased, observed TCR beta diversity per million T cells dropped in a roughly linear way, and a significant reduction was already evident by age around 41.

V loses 3 bases at its end and J loses 3 bases; junction bases beyond the gene matches: 7. Based on the germline V gene (reference sequence), the CDR1 and CDR2 sequences are MNHEY and SMNVEV. The CDR3 sequence holds 16 residues, the cysteine and phenylalanine included. Of all the DNA, just the CDR3 is kept, 48 bases in frame from base 1. Library generation was performed with 5' RACE. TCRdb lists the instrument as Illumina HiSeq 2500. A second roughly 7 to 11 cycle PCR used a sample-barcoded 5' primer and a J-beta primer mix. A unique molecular identifier was introduced onto each TCR beta cDNA molecule by a template-switch 5' adaptor carrying 12 random nucleotides. Each sample yielded at least 2.5 million CDR3-containing paired-end reads. The Mint cDNA synthesis kit, primed by a TRBC-specific oligonucleotide, was used to synthesize first-strand cDNA from all RNA. Following uracil-DNA glycosylase treatment, a first 18-cycle PCR with universal primers M1SS and BC2_uni_R was performed on all cDNA. For the original study's pipeline: For normalization, 1 million high-quality reads were randomly selected from each sample, with every read carrying a distinct molecular identifier. Reads sharing molecular identifiers were discarded rather than binned into consensus sequences. MiTCR, set to a Q25 quality threshold and the strictest error-elimination algorithm, was used for CDR3 identification, clonotype clustering and error correction. Lower-bound total TCR beta diversity was estimated with a nonparametric unseen species model using Euler transformation. The raw public data were reprocessed by TCRdb itself: fastp quality trimming at Q25, MiXCR clonotype calling, in-frame beta chains only. Records with the same CDR3 protein are collapsed into one entry carrying the most frequent genes and DNA. What appears here as the V and J calls and clone size reflects TCRdb's work, not the paper's. The sample table holds some 1.6 million distinct CDR3 sequences, of which around 35% were seen once. About 10% of the sample lies in the top ten.

Systemically healthy Caucasian individuals from Russia, approximately 39 in total and aged 6 to 90 years, were included as donors. Around 10 milliliters of peripheral blood were drawn from each donor into EDTA-treated Vacutainer tubes. Ficoll-Paque density-gradient centrifugation was used to isolate PBMCs, with at least 7 million obtained per sample. Total RNA, at least 6 micrograms per sample, was extracted from PBMCs with Trizol reagent. The percentages of naive CD45RAhigh/CD27high T cells were determined by flow cytometry on a PBMC aliquot from every donor. On this clonotype: Its antigen is still unknown. No per-base quality is available; no much larger clone lies one base away.

The chain links TRBV27 with TRBJ2-1; TRBD1 aligns with 8 central bases. Source material: blood. This TCR derives from a woman in her twenties or thirties in good health. The CDR3 sequence is CASSFSRGQGYNEQFF. The nucleotides read TGTGCCAGCAGTTTTTCCAGGGGGCAAGGCTACAATGAGCAGTTCTTC.